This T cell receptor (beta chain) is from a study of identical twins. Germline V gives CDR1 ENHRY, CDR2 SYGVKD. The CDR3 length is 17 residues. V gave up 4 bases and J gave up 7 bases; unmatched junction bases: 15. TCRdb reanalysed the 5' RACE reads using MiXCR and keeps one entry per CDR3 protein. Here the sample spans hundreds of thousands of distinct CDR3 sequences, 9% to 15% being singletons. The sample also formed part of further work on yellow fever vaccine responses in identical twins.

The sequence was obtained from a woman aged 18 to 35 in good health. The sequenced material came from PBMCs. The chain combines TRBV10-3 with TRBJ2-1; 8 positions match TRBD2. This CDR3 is CAISGRGPTGGQNEQFF. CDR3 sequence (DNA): TGTGCCATCAGTGGTCGAGGGCCGACGGGGGGGCAGAATGAGCAGTTCTTC.